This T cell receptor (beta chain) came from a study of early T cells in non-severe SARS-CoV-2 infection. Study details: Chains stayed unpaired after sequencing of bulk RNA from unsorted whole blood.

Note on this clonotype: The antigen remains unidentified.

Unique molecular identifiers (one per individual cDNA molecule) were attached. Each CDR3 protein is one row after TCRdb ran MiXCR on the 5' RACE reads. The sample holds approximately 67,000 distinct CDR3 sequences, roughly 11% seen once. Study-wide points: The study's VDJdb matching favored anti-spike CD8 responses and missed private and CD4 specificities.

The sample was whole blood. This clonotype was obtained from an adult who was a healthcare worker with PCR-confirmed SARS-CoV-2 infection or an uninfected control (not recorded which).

CDR3 nucleotides: TGTGCCATTTCCCGGGGCGAGACCCCCACCTACGAGCAGTACTTC. Amino acid sequence: CAISRGETPTYEQYF. V gene TRBV10-3 combines with J gene TRBJ2-7; D is tentatively TRBD1 or TRBD2 (5 bases each). The CDR3 is 15 amino acids. Trimming cost V 9 bases and J 2 bases, with 20 bases left between them. Germline V CDR1 and CDR2: ENHRY, SYGVKD.